Listed below are T cell receptor beta chains from one sample, sequenced in a study of cytomegalovirus exposure and HLA in healthy donors. The table came from immunoSEQ multiplex PCR; TCRdb's copy has only in-frame clones and leaves some out. The sample includes roughly 330,000 clones, roughly nine tenths seen only once; the top ten take about 1%. Source material: PBMCs. These receptors all stem from a woman in her thirties in good health and CMV-seropositive. CDR3s include the opening cysteine and the closing phenylalanine or tryptophan. The D gene is left open where the match is weak. Size tells how often a clone was seen (once, few, many) or the class of an expanded clone, and some rows leave it out.

D	size	V	J	DNA	CDR3
TRBD2	-	TRBV2	TRBJ2-1	TGTGCCAGCAGTGTGCTAGCGGGGGGCTACAATGAGCAGTTCTTC	CASSVLAGGYNEQFF
TRBD1	-	TRBV4-1	TRBJ1-2	TGCGCCAGCAGCCAACCCAGGACAGGGTTAGGGGGCTACACCTTC	CASSQPRTGLGGYTF
TRBD2	-	TRBV5-1	TRBJ2-2	TGCGCCAGCAGCTTTACGGTAGCGGGGGGATCCGGGGAGCTGTTTTTT	CASSFTVAGGSGELFF
TRBD2	few	TRBV27	TRBJ2-5	TGTGCCAGCAGCGTCGGGGGGACCTTGGGAGAGACCCAGTACTTC	CASSVGGTLGETQYF
-	-	TRBV5-1	TRBJ2-3	TGCGCCAGCAGCGGGACCCCCACAGATACGCAGTATTTT	CASSGTPTDTQYF
-	-	TRBV6-5	TRBJ2-5	TGTGCCAGCAGTTACAGGGGATTTGAGGGGGAGACCCAGTACTTC	CASSYRGFEGETQYF
-	-	TRBV5-1	TRBJ2-3	TGCGCCAGCAGCTATACTAGCACAGATACGCAGTATTTT	CASSYTSTDTQYF
-	-	TRBV11-3	TRBJ2-7	TGTGCCAGCAGCCCTGTGCAGGTACGAACCTACGAGCAGTACTTC	CASSPVQVRTYEQYF
TRBD2	once	TRBV18	TRBJ2-1	TGTGCCAGCTCACCGACTAGCGGGAGTAGAAATGAGCAGTTCTTC	CASSPTSGSRNEQFF
TRBD2	-	TRBV11-3	TRBJ2-3	TGTGCCAGCAGCAGCGGGAGGGGCACAGATACGCAGTATTTT	CASSSGRGTDTQYF
-	-	TRBV7-2	TRBJ1-2	TGTGCCAGCAACCCCCCAGGTGGGGCTGGCTATGGCTACACCTTC	CASNPPGGAGYGYTF
-	-	TRBV5-6	TRBJ1-5	TGTGCCAGCAGCGCCGGGGGGCTCTATCAGCCCCAGCATTTT	CASSAGGLYQPQHF
TRBD1	-	TRBV9	TRBJ1-6	TGTGCCAGCAGCCCGGGGGGGACAGGGCCACCCCTCCACTTT	CASSPGGTGPPLHF
-	few	TRBV30	TRBJ1-2	TGTGCCTGGAGTGAGGGGACGGACTATGGCTACACCTTC	CAWSEGTDYGYTF
TRBD2	-	TRBV6-4	TRBJ2-1	TGTGCCAGCAGTGACAAGCCTAGCGGGGGATTTGAGCAGTTCTTC	CASSDKPSGGFEQFF
-	-	TRBV7-9	TRBJ2-7	TGTGCCAGCAGCTCAGGGCGACAGGCCTCCTACGAGCAGTACTTC	CASSSGRQASYEQYF
-	-	TRBV4-3	TRBJ2-1	TGCGCCAGCACCAAAGGTGGGGGGCCAACCGATGAGCAGTTCTTC	CASTKGGGPTDEQFF
-	once	TRBV28	TRBJ1-5	TGTGCCAGCAGTTTATCGGGAACAGGTTTGGGGGATCAGCCCCAGCATTTT	CASSLSGTGLGDQPQHF
-	once	TRBV9	TRBJ2-1	TGTGCCAGCAGCGCCAGACTAGGGGGATACAATGAGCAGTTCTTC	CASSARLGGYNEQFF
-	-	TRBV5-1	TRBJ1-5	TGCGCCAGCAGCCGGGACAGCAATCAGCCCCAGCATTTT	CASSRDSNQPQHF
-	-	TRBV27	TRBJ2-7	TGTGCCAGCAGTTTACAATACAGGGCTTCCTACGAGCAGTACTTC	CASSLQYRASYEQYF
TRBD2	-	TRBV5-4	TRBJ2-5	TGTGCCAGCAGCCCCCGACTAGCGGGGTACCAAGAGACCCAGTACTTC	CASSPRLAGYQETQYF
TRBD1	-	TRBV7-9	TRBJ2-7	TGTGCCAGCAGCCCGACAGGGGTGGGTGAGCAGTACTTC	CASSPTGVGEQYF
TRBD2	-	TRBV9	TRBJ2-3	TGTGCCAGCAGCGAGGAGACCGGGACTACAGTTTTGGATACGCAGTATTTT	CASSEETGTTVLDTQYF
-	once	TRBV4-2	TRBJ2-1	TGTGCCAGCAGCCGACTCCCCGCCCACAATGAGCAGTTCTTC	CASSRLPAHNEQFF
TRBD1	-	TRBV2	TRBJ1-2	TGTGCCAGAGCCGGGACAGGGAATCGTGGCTACACCTTC	CARAGTGNRGYTF
TRBD1	-	TRBV9	TRBJ2-7	TGTGCCAGCAGCCTGGGACAGGGCCCCTACGAGCAGTACTTC	CASSLGQGPYEQYF
TRBD1	-	TRBV29-1	TRBJ1-2	TGCAGCGCCCGTACGGGACAGGGGGCAGGTGGCTACACCTTC	CSARTGQGAGGYTF
TRBD1	-	TRBV19	TRBJ1-1	TGTGCCAGTAGGACAACAGGGGGTAACACTGAAGCTTTCTTT	CASRTTGGNTEAFF
TRBD2	few	TRBV5-6	TRBJ2-7	TGTGCCAGCAGCCCTTCTAGCGGGGGGTTTACCTACGAGCAGTACTTC	CASSPSSGGFTYEQYF
-	-	TRBV6-1	TRBJ2-7	TGTGCCAGCAGTGAGACCCTCCTCTACGAGCAGTACTTC	CASSETLLYEQYF
-	-	TRBV9	TRBJ2-7	TGTGCCAGCAGCGTAGAGGCAGGTTCCTACGAGCAGTACTTC	CASSVEAGSYEQYF
-	-	TRBV9	TRBJ2-7	TGTGCCAGCAGCGTAGCTGGGGGGAACTCCTACGAGCAGTACTTC	CASSVAGGNSYEQYF
TRBD1	-	TRBV6-5	TRBJ1-6	TGTGCCAGCAGTTACTCCCCAGACAGGGCAAGGTCACCCCTCCACTTT	CASSYSPDRARSPLHF
-	few	TRBV4-1	TRBJ2-3	TGCGCCAGCAGCCAAGCTACAGATACGCAGTATTTT	CASSQATDTQYF
-	-	TRBV7-6	TRBJ2-6	TGTGCCAGCAGCCTCTCAGCGGGTGGCGGGGCCAACGTCCTGACTTTC	CASSLSAGGGANVLTF
-	-	TRBV18	TRBJ1-4	TGTGCCAGCTCACCACCCCCGTCATTTGCAACTAATGAAAAACTGTTTTTT	CASSPPPSFATNEKLFF
-	-	TRBV6-5	TRBJ2-3	TGTGCCAGCAGTGGGGCAGATACGCAGTATTTT	CASSGADTQYF
TRBD2	-	TRBV7-2	TRBJ2-5	TGTGCCAGCAGCCAGGGACACCTAGCGGGGGCCCAAGAGACCCAGTACTTC	CASSQGHLAGAQETQYF